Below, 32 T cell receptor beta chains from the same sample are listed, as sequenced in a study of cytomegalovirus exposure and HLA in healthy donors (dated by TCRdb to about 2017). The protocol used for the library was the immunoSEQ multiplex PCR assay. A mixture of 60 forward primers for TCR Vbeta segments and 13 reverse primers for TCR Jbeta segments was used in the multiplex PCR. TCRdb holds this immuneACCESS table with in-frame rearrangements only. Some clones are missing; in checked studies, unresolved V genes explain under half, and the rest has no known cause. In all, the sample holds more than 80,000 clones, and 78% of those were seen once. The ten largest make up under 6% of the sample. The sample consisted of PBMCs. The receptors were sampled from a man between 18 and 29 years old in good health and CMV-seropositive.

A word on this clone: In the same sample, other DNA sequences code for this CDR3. In nucleotides, the CDR3 is TGTGCCAGCACGGACAGCTTGAACACTGAAGCTTTCTTT. Residues: CASTDSLNTEAFF. The chain carries TRBV28 and TRBJ1-1; a weak D match, TRBD1 (6 bases). V gave up 7 bases and J gave up 0 bases, with 9 bases separating them. The CDR3 runs to 13 residues. CDR1 and CDR2 (germline): MDHEN, SYDVKM.

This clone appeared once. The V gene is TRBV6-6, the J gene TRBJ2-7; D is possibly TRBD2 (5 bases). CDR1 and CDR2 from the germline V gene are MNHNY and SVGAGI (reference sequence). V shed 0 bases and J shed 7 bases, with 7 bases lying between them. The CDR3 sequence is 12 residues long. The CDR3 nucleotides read TGTGCCAGCAGTTACTCGAGGGAGGAGCAGTACTTC. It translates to CASSYSREEQYF.

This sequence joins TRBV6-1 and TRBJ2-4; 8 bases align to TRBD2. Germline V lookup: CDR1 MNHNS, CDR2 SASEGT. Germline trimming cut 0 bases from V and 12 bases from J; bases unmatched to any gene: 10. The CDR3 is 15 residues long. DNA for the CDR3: TGTGCCAGCAGTGAAGCTGGTAGCGGGAACACGGATCAGTACTTC. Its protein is CASSEAGSGNTDQYF.

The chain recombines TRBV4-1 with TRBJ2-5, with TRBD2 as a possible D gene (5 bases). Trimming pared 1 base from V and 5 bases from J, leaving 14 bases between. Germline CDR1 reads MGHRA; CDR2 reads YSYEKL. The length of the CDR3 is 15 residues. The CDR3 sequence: CASSQGTRTRETQYF. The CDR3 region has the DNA TGCGCCAGCAGCCAAGGTACTCGGACTCGGGAGACCCAGTACTTC.

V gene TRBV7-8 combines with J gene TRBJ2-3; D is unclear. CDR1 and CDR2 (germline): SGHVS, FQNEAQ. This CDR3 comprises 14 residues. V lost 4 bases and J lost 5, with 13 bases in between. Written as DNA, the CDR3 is TGTGCCAGCAGCTACGTCGTCGGGTTAGATACGCAGTATTTT. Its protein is CASSYVVGLDTQYF.

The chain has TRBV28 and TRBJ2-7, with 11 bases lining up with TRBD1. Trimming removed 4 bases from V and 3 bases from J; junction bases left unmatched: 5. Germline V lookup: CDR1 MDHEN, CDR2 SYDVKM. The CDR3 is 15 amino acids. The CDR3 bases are TGTGCCAGCAGTTGGGGACAGGGGGGATTCTACGAGCAGTACTTC. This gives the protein CASSWGQGGFYEQYF.

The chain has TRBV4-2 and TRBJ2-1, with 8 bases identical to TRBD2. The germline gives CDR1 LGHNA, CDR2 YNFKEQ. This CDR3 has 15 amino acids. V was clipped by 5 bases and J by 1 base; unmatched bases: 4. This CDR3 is CASSYAGGSYNEQFF. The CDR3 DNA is TGTGCCAGCAGCTACGCGGGAGGTTCCTACAATGAGCAGTTCTTC.

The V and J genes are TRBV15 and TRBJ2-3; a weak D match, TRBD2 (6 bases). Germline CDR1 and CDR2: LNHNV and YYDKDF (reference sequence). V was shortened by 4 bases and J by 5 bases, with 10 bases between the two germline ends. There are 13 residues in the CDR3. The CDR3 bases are TGTGCCACCAGCAACCGACTAGGAGATACGCAGTATTTT. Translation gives CATSNRLGDTQYF.

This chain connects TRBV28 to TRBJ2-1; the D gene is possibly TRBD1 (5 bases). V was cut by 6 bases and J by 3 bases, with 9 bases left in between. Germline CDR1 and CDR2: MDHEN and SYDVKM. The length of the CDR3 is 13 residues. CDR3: CASRSGFYNEQFF. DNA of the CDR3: TGTGCCAGCAGGTCAGGGTTCTACAATGAGCAGTTCTTC.

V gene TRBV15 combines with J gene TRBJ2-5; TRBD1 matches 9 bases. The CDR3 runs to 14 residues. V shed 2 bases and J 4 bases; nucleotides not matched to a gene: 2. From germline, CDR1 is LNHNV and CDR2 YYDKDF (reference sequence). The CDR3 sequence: CATSRKDRGETQYF. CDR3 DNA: TGTGCCACCAGCAGAAAGGACAGGGGAGAGACCCAGTACTTC. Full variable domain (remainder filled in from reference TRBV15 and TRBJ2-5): DAMVIQNPRYQVTQFGKPVTLSCSQTLNHNVMYWYQQKSSQAPKLLFHYYDKDFNNEADTPDNFQSRRPNTSFCFLDIRSPGLGDTAMYLCATSRKDRGETQYFGPGTRLLVL.

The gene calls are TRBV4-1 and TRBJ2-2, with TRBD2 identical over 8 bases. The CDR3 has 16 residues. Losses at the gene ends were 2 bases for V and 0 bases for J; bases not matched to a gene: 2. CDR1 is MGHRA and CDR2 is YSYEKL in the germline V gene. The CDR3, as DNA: TGCGCCAGCAGCCAATTTAGCGGGACGAACACCGGGGAGCTGTTTTTT. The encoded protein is CASSQFSGTNTGELFF.

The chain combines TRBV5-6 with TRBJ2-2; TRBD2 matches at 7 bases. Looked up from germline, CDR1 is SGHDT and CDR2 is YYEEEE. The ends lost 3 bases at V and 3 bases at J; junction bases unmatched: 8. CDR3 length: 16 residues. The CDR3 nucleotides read TGTGCCAGCAGCTCGCTGGGAGGGATAGACACCGGGGAGCTGTTTTTT. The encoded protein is CASSSLGGIDTGELFF.

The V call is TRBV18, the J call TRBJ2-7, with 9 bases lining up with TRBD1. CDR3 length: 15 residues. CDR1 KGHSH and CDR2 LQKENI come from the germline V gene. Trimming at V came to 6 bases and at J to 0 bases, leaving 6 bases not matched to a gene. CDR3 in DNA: TGTGCCAGCTCCGTGGGACAGGGACCCTCCTACGAGCAGTACTTC. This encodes CASSVGQGPSYEQYF.

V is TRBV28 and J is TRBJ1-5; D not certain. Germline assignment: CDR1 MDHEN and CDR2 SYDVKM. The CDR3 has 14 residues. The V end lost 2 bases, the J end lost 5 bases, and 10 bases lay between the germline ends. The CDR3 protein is CASSLRGADQPQHF. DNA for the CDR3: TGTGCCAGCAGTTTACGCGGAGCTGATCAGCCCCAGCATTTT.

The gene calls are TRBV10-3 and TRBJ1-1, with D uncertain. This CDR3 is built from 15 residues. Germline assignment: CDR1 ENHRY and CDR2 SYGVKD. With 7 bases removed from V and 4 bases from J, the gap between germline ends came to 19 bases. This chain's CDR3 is CAIKGLGRGITEAFF. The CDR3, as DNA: TGTGCCATCAAAGGATTAGGGAGAGGGATCACTGAAGCTTTCTTT.

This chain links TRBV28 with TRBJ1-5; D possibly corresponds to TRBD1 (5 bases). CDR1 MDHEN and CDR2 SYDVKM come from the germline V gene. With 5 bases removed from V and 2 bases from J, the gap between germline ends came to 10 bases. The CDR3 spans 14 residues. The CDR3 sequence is CASSLLGGNQPQHF. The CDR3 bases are TGTGCCAGCAGTCTCCTAGGGGGCAATCAGCCCCAGCATTTT.

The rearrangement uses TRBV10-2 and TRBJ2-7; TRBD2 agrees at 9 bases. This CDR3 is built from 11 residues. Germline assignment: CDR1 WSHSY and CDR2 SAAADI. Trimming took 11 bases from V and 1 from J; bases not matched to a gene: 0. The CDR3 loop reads CAAGGSYEQYF. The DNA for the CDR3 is TGCGCCGCGGGAGGGTCCTACGAGCAGTACTTC.

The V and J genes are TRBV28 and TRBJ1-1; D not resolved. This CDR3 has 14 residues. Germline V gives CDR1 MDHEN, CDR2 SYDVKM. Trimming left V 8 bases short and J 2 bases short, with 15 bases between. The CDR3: CASLREYHNTEAFF. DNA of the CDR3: TGTGCCAGCCTTAGGGAGTACCACAACACTGAAGCTTTCTTT.

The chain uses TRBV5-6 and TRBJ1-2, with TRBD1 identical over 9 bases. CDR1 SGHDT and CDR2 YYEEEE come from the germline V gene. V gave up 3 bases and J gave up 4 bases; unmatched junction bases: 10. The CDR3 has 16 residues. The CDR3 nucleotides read TGTGCCAGCAGCTACCGGGACAGGGCGGAGAGCTATGGCTACACCTTC. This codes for CASSYRDRAESYGYTF.

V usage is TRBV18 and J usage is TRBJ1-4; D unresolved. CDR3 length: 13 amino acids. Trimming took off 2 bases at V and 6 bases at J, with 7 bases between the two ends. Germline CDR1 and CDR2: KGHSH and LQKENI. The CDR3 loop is CASSPRRDEKLFF. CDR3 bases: TGTGCCAGCTCACCAAGGAGGGATGAAAAACTGTTTTTT.

The CDR3, as DNA: TGCAGCACCGACATGATACAGGGTTGGGGCTACACCTTC. Amino acids: CSTDMIQGWGYTF. This chain joins TRBV29-1 and TRBJ1-2, with D maybe TRBD1 (6 bases). Trimming stripped 8 bases from V and 8 bases from J, with 21 bases between. The CDR3 loop spans 13 amino acids. CDR1 is SQVTM, CDR2 ANQGSEA, per germline.

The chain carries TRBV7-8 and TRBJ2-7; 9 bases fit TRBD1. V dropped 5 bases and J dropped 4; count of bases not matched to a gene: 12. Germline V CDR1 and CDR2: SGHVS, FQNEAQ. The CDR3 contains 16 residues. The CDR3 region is CASSLGSLTGGYEQYF. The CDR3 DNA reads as TGTGCCAGCAGCCTGGGGAGCCTGACAGGGGGATACGAGCAGTACTTC.

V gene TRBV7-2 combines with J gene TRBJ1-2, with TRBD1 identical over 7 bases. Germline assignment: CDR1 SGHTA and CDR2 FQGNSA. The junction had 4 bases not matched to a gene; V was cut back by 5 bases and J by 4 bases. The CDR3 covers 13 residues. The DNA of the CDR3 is TGTGCCAGCAGCCCAGGGGGAGCCTATGGCTACACCTTC. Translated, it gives CASSPGGAYGYTF.

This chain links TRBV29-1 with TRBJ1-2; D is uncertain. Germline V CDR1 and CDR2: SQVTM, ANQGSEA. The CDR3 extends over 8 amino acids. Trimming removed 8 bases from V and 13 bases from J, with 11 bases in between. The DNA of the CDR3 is TGCAGCTTCGACTTAACCACCTTC. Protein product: CSFDLTTF. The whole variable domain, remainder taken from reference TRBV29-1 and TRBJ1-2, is SAVISQKPSRDICQRGTSLTIQCQVDSQVTMMFWYRQQPGQSLTLIATANQGSEATYESGFVIDKFPISRPNLTFSTLTVSNMSPEDSSIYLCSFDLTTFGSGTRLTVV.

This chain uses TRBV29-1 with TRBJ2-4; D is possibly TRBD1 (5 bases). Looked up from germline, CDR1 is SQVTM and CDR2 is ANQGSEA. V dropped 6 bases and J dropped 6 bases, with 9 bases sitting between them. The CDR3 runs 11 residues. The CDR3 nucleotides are TGCAGCGTCCTGGACACAAACATTCAGTACTTC. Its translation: CSVLDTNIQYF. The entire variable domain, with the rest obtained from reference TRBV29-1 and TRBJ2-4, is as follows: SAVISQKPSRDICQRGTSLTIQCQVDSQVTMMFWYRQQPGQSLTLIATANQGSEATYESGFVIDKFPISRPNLTFSTLTVSNMSPEDSSIYLCSVLDTNIQYFGAGTRLSVL.

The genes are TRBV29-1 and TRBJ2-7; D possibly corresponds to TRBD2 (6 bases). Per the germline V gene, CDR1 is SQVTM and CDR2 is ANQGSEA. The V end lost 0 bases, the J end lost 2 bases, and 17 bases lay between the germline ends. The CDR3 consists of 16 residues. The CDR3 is CSVEDRVSGPTYEQYF. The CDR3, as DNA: TGCAGCGTTGAAGATCGAGTTAGCGGACCCACCTACGAGCAGTACTTC.

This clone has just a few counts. The CDR3 DNA follows: TGTGCCAGCAGGGGGACCGGGACACCCGGACAGTACTTC. Its translation is CASRGTGTPGQYF. V gene TRBV2 combines with J gene TRBJ2-5; perhaps TRBD1 as D (6 bases). The germline V gene encodes CDR1 SNHLY and CDR2 FYNNEI. Trimming took off 6 bases at V and 11 bases at J, with 19 bases between the two ends. This CDR3 contains 13 residues.

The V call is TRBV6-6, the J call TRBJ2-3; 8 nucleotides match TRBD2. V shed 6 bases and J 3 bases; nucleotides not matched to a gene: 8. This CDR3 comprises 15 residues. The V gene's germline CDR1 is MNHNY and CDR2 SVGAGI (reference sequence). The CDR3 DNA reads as TGTGCCAGCAGGCCCGTGAGCGGGAGTACAGATACGCAGTATTTT. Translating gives CASRPVSGSTDTQYF.

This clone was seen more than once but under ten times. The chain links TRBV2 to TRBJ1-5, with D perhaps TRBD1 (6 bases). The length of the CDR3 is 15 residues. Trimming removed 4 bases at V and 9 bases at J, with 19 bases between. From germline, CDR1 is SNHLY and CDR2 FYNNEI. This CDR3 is CASSGAGAELTPQHF. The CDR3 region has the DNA TGTGCCAGCAGTGGCGCAGGGGCAGAATTGACGCCCCAGCATTTT.

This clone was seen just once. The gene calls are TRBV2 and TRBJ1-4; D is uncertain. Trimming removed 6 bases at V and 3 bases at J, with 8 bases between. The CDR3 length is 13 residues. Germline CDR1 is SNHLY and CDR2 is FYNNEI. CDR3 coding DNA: TGTGCCAGCAGGGGAGACTCTAATGAAAAACTGTTTTTT. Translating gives CASRGDSNEKLFF.

In DNA form, the CDR3 reads TGTGCCAGCAGTCCCCCGGGCAGGGCCGGCGGCTACACCTTC. Amino acids: CASSPPGRAGGYTF. The chain couples TRBV28 to TRBJ1-2; perhaps TRBD1 as D (5 bases). Trimming stripped 5 bases from V and 8 bases from J, with 18 bases between. This CDR3 contains 14 residues. Germline CDR1 is MDHEN and CDR2 is SYDVKM.

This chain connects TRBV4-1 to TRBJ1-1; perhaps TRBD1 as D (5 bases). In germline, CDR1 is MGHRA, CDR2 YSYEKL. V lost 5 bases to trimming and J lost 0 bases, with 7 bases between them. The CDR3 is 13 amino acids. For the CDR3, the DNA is TGCGCCAGCAGCTGGGGCATGAACACTGAAGCTTTCTTT. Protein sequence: CASSWGMNTEAFF.